The 19 T cell receptor beta chains given below trace back to one sample, sequenced in a study of Graves' ophthalmopathy and Graves' hyperthyroidism. Beta-chain TCR CDR3 regions were amplified from RNA transcripts. The first-round RT-PCR employed HTBI primers together with the Qiagen OneStep RT-PCR kit. A multiplex PCR was then performed as the second round. In TCRdb, the multiplex PCR reads were re-called with MiXCR into one record per CDR3 protein. Of a few hundred thousand distinct CDR3 sequences listed, 17% were seen once; the top ten hold 2% to 3%. The sequencing sample was made of peripheral blood. All receptors come from an adult woman with stable Graves' hyperthyroidism.

The chain links TRBV19 to TRBJ1-5; unclear D gene. The germline gives CDR1 LNHDA, CDR2 SQIVND (reference sequence). The CDR3 length is 13 residues. V was clipped by 3 bases and J by 0 bases, with 3 bases between them. CDR3 DNA: TGTGCCAGTAGTATGTTTAGCAATCAGCCCCAGCATTTT. This codes for CASSMFSNQPQHF. Supplemented by reference TRBV19 and TRBJ1-5, the full variable domain reads DGGITQSPKYLFRKEGQNVTLSCEQNLNHDAMYWYRQDPGQGLRLIYYSQIVNDFQKGDIAEGYSVSREKKESFPLTVTSAQKNPTAFYLCASSMFSNQPQHFGDGTRLSIL.

In its sample, this clonotype was seen a few times. The DNA for the CDR3 is TGCGCCAGCAGCCCCCGGGACAGCACCTACGAGCAGTACTTC. Amino acids: CASSPRDSTYEQYF. The rearrangement uses TRBV5-1 and TRBJ2-7, with 7 bases fitting TRBD1. V shed 4 bases and J 2 bases; nucleotides not matched to a gene: 6. This CDR3 is built from 14 residues. Germline CDR1 is SGHRS and CDR2 is YFSETQ.

V is TRBV20-1 and J is TRBJ1-2, with TRBD1 matching 8 bases. The CDR3 spans 15 residues. Germline V gene data show CDR1 as DFQATT and CDR2 as SNEGSKA (reference sequence). The V gene end was trimmed by 5 bases and the J gene end by 8 bases; junction bases not matched to a gene: 16. The CDR3 spells CSARGGGSTGEGYTF. CDR3 DNA: TGCAGTGCTCGGGGGGGGGGATCGACAGGGGAAGGCTACACCTTC.

In its sample, this clonotype was seen many times. The chain uses TRBV6-1 and TRBJ1-2, with no clear D. Per the germline V gene, CDR1 is MNHNS and CDR2 is SASEGT. V was clipped by 6 bases and J by 4 bases, with 15 bases between them. The CDR3 totals 14 residues. The DNA of the CDR3 is TGTGCCAGCAGGGGAAATGGAGAGCTCTATGGCTACACCTTC. Translating it yields CASRGNGELYGYTF.

The genes are TRBV6-5 and TRBJ2-7, with 8 bases lining up with TRBD2. Germline V gives CDR1 MNHEY, CDR2 SVGAGI. The V and J ends lost 2 bases and 4 bases, in that order; junction bases with no gene match: 7. This CDR3 is 15 amino acids long. The CDR3 sequence: CASSYPSAGVYEQYF. Written as DNA, the CDR3 is TGTGCCAGCAGTTACCCCTCAGCGGGAGTGTACGAGCAGTACTTC.

This clonotype was seen at least ten times. V gene TRBV2 combines with J gene TRBJ1-2; maybe TRBD1 (5 bases). V shed 4 bases and J shed 3 bases, with 12 bases lying between them. Looked up from germline, CDR1 is SNHLY and CDR2 is FYNNEI. This CDR3 has 14 amino acids. CDR3 region: CASSVGQGDYGYTF. The CDR3 DNA follows: TGTGCCAGCAGTGTTGGCCAAGGGGACTATGGCTACACCTTC. Supplemented by reference TRBV2 and TRBJ1-2, the full variable domain reads EPEVTQTPSHQVTQMGQEVILRCVPISNHLYFYWYRQILGQKVEFLVSFYNNEISEKSEIFDDQFSVERPDGSNFTLKIRSTKLEDSAMYFCASSVGQGDYGYTFGSGTRLTVV.

This clonotype was detected ten times or more. This chain uses TRBV6-1 with TRBJ2-7; 14 bases match TRBD2. The J segment lost 4 bases and the V segment lost 7 bases, leaving 6 bases of the junction unmatched. CDR1 MNHNS and CDR2 SASEGT come from the germline V gene. The CDR3 contains 15 residues. The DNA of the CDR3 is TGTGCCAGCAAACTTGGGACTAGCGGGAGTTACGAGCAGTACTTC. Protein product: CASKLGTSGSYEQYF.

This clonotype has a count of ten or more. The chain carries TRBV20-1 and TRBJ2-7; 8 bases agree with TRBD1. V gave up 5 bases and J gave up 2 bases; unmatched junction bases: 2. The CDR3 length is 12 residues. CDR1 and CDR2 (germline): DFQATT, SNEGSKA (reference sequence). The chain's CDR3 is CSARDRPYEQYF. Written as DNA, the CDR3 is TGCAGTGCTCGGGACAGGCCCTACGAGCAGTACTTC.

This clonotype was found many times. This chain's CDR3 is CASSLAWAGPTNYGYTF. In nucleotides, the CDR3 is TGTGCCAGCAGCTTAGCATGGGCAGGCCCCACTAACTATGGCTACACCTTC. This chain uses TRBV11-1 with TRBJ1-2; D gene unclear. The CDR3 is made up of 17 amino acids. V shed 0 bases and J shed 0 bases, with 14 bases lying between them. From germline, CDR1 is SGHAT and CDR2 FQDESV (reference sequence).

To note about this clonotype: Mismatch with germline at one junction end may stem from a read error. V is TRBV6-1 and J is TRBJ2-7; 9 bases agree with TRBD1. Germline V lookup: CDR1 MNHNS, CDR2 SASEGT. CDR3 length: 15 residues. CDR3 residues: CASTTSRGQGYEQYF. The CDR3 region has the DNA TGCGCCAGCACCACCTCACGGGGACAGGGATACGAGCAGTACTTC.

This clonotype was recorded at least ten times. The gene calls are TRBV12-3 or TRBV12-4 and TRBJ1-2, with 11 bases that match TRBD1. J lost 7 bases, V lost 3 bases, and 7 bases had no gene match. This CDR3 spans 15 amino acids. CDR3 nucleotides: TGTGCCAGCAGTTTTGTCGGACAGGGGGCCTCTGGCTACACCTTC. Encoded protein: CASSFVGQGASGYTF.

Of note for this clonotype: This may come from a read error, since a much larger clone is one base off. The CDR3 end shows no conserved phenylalanine or tryptophan, and so a read error is likely. The chain uses TRBV30 and TRBJ2-7; 8 bases align to TRBD2. The CDR3 runs to 13 residues. CDR1 and CDR2 from the germline V gene are GTSNPN and SVGIG (reference sequence). Germline trimming cut 7 bases from V and 2 bases from J; bases unmatched to any gene: 7. CDR3 sequence reads: CAFLWREAYEQYY. The CDR3 DNA is TGTGCCTTCCTGTGGCGGGAGGCCTACGAGCAGTACTAC.

This clonotype was counted at least ten times. The chain recombines TRBV28 with TRBJ1-1; tentative D call: TRBD1 (6 bases). The CDR3 is 14 amino acids. Germline assignment: CDR1 MDHEN and CDR2 SYDVKM. V was pared by 3 bases and J by 1 base, with 9 bases between. CDR3 protein: CASSFQGWNTEAFF. The CDR3, as DNA: TGTGCCAGCAGTTTTCAGGGGTGGAACACTGAAGCTTTCTTT.

This sequence joins TRBV19 and TRBJ2-5; D perhaps matches TRBD2 (6 bases). From germline, CDR1 is LNHDA and CDR2 SQIVND (reference sequence). Trimming took 6 bases from V and 5 from J, leaving 13 bases between them. The CDR3 spans 13 residues. CDR3 in amino acids: CASSIGEAETQYF. CDR3 coding DNA: TGTGCCAGTAGCATCGGGGAGGCGGAGACCCAGTACTTC.

This clonotype has a handful of counts. This rearrangement joins TRBV30 to TRBJ2-2; D might be TRBD1 (5 bases). Germline V gene lookup returns CDR1 GTSNPN and CDR2 SVGIG (reference sequence). This CDR3 region has 14 residues. V was shortened by 0 bases and J by 5 bases, with 10 bases between the two germline ends. The CDR3 sequence is CAWSVQANTGELFF. As DNA, the CDR3 is TGTGCCTGGAGTGTACAGGCTAATACCGGGGAGCTGTTTTTT.

This clonotype showed up many times. CDR3 sequence: CATSPQGVLNEQFF. The CDR3, as DNA: TGTGCCACCAGTCCCCAGGGGGTATTAAATGAGCAGTTCTTC. The chain carries TRBV24-1 and TRBJ2-1, with 7 bases identical to TRBD1. There are 14 residues in the CDR3. V shed 6 bases and J 7 bases; nucleotides not matched to a gene: 8. CDR1 KGHDR and CDR2 SFDVKD come from the germline V gene.

This clonotype was detected many times. This chain connects TRBV28 to TRBJ2-5; the D gene could be TRBD1 or TRBD2 (6 bases each). V was pared by 2 bases and J by 4 bases, with 14 bases between. CDR1 and CDR2 (germline): MDHEN, SYDVKM. The CDR3 is 15 amino acids. For the CDR3, the DNA is TGTGCCAGCAGTTTACGGGGGCTTATAGGAGAGACCCAGTACTTC. Protein product: CASSLRGLIGETQYF.

This clonotype was picked up many times. V and J are TRBV19 and TRBJ2-2; 9 positions match TRBD1. The V segment lost 7 bases and the J segment 3 bases; nucleotides outside the gene matches: 6. The V gene's germline CDR1 is LNHDA and CDR2 SQIVND (reference sequence). This CDR3 spans 15 amino acids. The CDR3, as DNA: TGTGCCAGTAAAGTGCGACAGGGGGACACCGGGGAGCTGTTTTTT. This codes for CASKVRQGDTGELFF.

Many counts were recorded for this clonotype. The chain combines TRBV24-1 with TRBJ2-7; a possible D gene is TRBD1 (5 bases). The germline V gene encodes CDR1 KGHDR and CDR2 SFDVKD. This CDR3 is 14 amino acids long. V was pared by 3 bases and J by 6 bases, with 14 bases between. The DNA of the CDR3 is TGTGCCACCAGTGATCCCGGGTCAGGGCGCGAGCAGTACTTC. Protein: CATSDPGSGREQYF.